This T cell receptor (beta chain) was observed in a study of T-cell reconstitution after alpha-beta-depleted transplantation in children. Using unique molecular identifiers, the investigators prepared the TCRbeta library. TCRdb re-derived calls from the PCR reads in MiXCR, one entry per CDR3 protein. This table has some 500,000 distinct CDR3 sequences, about 31% appearing once. Germline V CDR1 and CDR2: SGHRS, YFSETQ. CDR3 length: 14 residues. V was clipped by 0 bases and J by 8 bases, with 12 bases between them. The chain employs TRBV5-1 and TRBJ2-1; D not certain. This sequence was found in a human donor who donated a stem cell graft to a child with aplastic anemia. Specimen: PBMCs from the stem cell graft donor, collected from the stem cell graft. The CDR3 DNA sequence: TGCGCCAGCAGCTTGGTTGGTCCCGAGGATGAGCAGTTCTTC. Translation gives CASSLVGPEDEQFF. Drawing the rest from reference TRBV5-1 and TRBJ2-1, the complete variable domain is KAGVTQTPRYLIKTRGQQVTLSCSPISGHRSVSWYQQTPGQGLQFLFEYFSETQRNKGNFPGRFSGRQFSNSRSEMNVSTLELGDSALYLCASSLVGPEDEQFFGPGTRLTVL.